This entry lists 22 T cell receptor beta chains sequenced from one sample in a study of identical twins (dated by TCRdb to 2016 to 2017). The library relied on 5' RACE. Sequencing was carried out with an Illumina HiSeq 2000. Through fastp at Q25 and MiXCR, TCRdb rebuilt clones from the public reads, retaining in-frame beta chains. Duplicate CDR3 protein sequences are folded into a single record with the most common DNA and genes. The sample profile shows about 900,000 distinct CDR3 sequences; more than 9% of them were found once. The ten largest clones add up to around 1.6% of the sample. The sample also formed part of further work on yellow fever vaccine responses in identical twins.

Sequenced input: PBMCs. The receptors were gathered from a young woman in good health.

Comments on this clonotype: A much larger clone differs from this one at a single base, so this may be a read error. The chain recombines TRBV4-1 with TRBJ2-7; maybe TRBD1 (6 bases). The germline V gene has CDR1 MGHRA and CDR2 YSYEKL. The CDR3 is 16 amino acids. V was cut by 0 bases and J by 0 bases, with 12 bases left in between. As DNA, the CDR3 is TGCGCCAGCAGCCAAGATGGGGGACACAGCTCCTACGAGCAGTACTTC. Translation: CASSQDGGHSSYEQYF.

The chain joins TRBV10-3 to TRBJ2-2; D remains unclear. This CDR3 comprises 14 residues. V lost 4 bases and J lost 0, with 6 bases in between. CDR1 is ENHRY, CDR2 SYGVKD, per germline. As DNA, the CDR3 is TGTGCCATCAGTGCGGAACCGAACACCGGGGAGCTGTTTTTT. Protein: CAISAEPNTGELFF.

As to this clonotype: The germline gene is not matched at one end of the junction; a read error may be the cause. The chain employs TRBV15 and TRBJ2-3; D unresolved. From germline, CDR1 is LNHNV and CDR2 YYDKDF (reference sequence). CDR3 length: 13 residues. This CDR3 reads CATSRDSVDTRYF. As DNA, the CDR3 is TGTGCCACCAGCAGAGATTCGGTGGATACGCGGTATTTT.

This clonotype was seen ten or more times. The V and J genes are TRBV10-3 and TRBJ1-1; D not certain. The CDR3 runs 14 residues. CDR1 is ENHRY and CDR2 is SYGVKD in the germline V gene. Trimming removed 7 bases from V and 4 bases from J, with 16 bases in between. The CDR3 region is CAINFVKAGTEAFF. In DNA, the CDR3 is TGTGCCATCAACTTCGTCAAAGCCGGCACTGAAGCTTTCTTT.

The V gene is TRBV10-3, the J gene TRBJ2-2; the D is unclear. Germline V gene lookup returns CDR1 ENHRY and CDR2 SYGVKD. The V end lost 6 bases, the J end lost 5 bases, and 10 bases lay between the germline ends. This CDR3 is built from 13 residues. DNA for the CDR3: TGTGCCATCAGCTCTACTGGTACCGGGGAGCTGTTTTTT. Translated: CAISSTGTGELFF.

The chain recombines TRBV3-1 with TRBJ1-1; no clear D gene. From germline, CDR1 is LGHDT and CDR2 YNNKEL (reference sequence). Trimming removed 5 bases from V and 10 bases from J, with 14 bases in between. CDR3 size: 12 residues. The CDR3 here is CASSTGRFGAFF. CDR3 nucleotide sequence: TGTGCCAGCAGCACTGGACGATTTGGAGCTTTCTTT.

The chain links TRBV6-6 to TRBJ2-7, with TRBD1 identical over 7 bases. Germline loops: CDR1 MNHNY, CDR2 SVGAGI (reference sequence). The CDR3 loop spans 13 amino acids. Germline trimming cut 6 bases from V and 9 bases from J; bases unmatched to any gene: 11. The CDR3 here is CASRPGQCSVQYV. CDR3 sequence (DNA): TGTGCCAGCAGGCCGGGACAGTGCTCAGTGCAGTACGTC.

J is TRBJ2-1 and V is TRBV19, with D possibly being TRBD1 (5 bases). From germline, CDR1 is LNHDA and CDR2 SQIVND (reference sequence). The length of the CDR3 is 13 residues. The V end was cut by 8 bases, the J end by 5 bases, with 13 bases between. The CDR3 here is CASQTGYNNEQFF. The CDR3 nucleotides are TGTGCCAGTCAAACAGGTTATAACAATGAGCAGTTCTTC.

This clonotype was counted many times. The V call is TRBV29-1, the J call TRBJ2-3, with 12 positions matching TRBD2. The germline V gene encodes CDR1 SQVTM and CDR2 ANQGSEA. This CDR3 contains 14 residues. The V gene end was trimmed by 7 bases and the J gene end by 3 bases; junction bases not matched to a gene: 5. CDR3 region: CSAPTSGRTDTQYF. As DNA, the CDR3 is TGCAGCGCTCCCACTAGCGGGAGGACAGATACGCAGTATTTT.

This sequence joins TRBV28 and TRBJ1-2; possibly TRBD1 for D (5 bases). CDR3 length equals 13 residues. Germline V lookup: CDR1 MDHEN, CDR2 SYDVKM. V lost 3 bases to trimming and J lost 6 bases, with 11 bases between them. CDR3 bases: TGTGCCAGCAGTTTGTGGACAACGGATGGCTACACCTTC. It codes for CASSLWTTDGYTF.

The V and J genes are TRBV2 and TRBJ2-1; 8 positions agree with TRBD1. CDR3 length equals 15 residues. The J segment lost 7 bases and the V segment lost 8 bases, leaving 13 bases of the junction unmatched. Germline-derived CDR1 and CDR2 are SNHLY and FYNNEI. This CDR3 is CASREDGTGRNEQFF. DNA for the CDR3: TGTGCCAGCCGCGAGGATGGGACAGGACGAAATGAGCAGTTCTTC. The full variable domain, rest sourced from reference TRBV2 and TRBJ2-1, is EPEVTQTPSHQVTQMGQEVILRCVPISNHLYFYWYRQILGQKVEFLVSFYNNEISEKSEIFDDQFSVERPDGSNFTLKIRSTKLEDSAMYFCASREDGTGRNEQFFGPGTRLTVL.

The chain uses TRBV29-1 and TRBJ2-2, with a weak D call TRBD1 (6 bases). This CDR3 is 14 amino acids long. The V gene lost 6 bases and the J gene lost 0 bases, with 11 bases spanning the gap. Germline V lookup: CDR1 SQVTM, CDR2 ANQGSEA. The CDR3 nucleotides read TGCAGCGTCCTCAGGGGCGCGAACACCGGGGAGCTGTTTTTT. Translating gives CSVLRGANTGELFF.

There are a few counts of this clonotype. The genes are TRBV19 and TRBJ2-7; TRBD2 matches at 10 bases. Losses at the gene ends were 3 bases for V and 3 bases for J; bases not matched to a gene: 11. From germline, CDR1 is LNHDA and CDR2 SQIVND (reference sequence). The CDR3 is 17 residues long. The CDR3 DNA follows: TGTGCCAGTAGTATGGGGGGCCTAGCGGGAGATAGCTACGAGCAGTACTTC. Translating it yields CASSMGGLAGDSYEQYF.

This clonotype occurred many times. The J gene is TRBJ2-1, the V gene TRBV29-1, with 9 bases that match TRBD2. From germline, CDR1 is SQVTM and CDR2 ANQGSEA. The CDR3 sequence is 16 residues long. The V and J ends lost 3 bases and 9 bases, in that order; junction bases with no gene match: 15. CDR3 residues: CSVEGGLDLAGFEQFF. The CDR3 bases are TGCAGCGTTGAGGGGGGACTAGACCTAGCGGGGTTTGAGCAGTTCTTC.

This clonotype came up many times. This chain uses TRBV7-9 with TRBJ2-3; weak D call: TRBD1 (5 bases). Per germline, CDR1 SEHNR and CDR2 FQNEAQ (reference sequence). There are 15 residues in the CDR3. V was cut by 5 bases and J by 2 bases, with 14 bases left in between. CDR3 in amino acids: CASSTDTRYTDTQYF. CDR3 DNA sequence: TGTGCCAGCAGCACGGACACCCGATACACAGATACGCAGTATTTT. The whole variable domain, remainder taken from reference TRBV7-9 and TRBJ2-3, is DTGVSQNPRHKITKRGQNVTFRCDPISEHNRLYWYRQTLGQGPEFLTYFQNEAQLEKSRLLSDRFSAERPKGSFSTLEIQRTEQGDSAMYLCASSTDTRYTDTQYFGPGTRLTVL.

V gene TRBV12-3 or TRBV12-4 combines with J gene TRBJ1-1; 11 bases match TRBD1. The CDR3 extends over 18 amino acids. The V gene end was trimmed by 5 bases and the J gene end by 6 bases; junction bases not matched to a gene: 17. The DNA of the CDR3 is TGTGCCAGCAGTCAAAGTTTACGGCCCCGGACAGGGGGCTCTGAAGCTTTCTTT. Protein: CASSQSLRPRTGGSEAFF.

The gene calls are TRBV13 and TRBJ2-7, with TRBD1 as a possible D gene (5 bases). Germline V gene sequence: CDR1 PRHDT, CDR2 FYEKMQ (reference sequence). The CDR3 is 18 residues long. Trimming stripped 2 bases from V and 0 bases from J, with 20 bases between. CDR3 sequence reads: CASSLRGRRPGSSYEQYF. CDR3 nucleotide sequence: TGTGCCAGCAGCTTAAGGGGTCGACGGCCAGGCAGCTCCTACGAGCAGTACTTC.

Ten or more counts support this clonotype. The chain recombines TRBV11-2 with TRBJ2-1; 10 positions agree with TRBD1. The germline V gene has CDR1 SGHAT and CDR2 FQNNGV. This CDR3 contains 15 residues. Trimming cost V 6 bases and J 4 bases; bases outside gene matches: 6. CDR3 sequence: CASSSGQGLYNEQFF. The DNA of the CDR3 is TGTGCCAGCAGTTCGGGACAGGGGCTTTACAATGAGCAGTTCTTC.

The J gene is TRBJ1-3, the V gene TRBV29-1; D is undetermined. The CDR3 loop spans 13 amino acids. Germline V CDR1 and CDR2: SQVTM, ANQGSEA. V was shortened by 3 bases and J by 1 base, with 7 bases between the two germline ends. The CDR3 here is CSVDEGSGNTIYF. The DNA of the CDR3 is TGCAGCGTTGATGAGGGTTCTGGAAACACCATATATTTT.

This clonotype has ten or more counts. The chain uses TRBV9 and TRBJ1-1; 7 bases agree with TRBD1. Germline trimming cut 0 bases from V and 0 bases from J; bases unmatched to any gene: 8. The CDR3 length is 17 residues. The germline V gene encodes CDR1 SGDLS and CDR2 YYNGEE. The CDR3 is CASSVEGTENMNTEAFF. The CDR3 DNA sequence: TGTGCCAGCAGCGTAGAGGGGACAGAAAATATGAACACTGAAGCTTTCTTT.

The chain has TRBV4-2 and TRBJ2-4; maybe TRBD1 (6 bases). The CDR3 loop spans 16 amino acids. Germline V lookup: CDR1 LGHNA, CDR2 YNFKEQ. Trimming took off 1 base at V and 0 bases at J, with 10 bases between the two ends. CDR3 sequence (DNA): TGTGCCAGCAGCCAAGGACAGGACCAAGCCAAAAACATTCAGTACTTC. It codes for CASSQGQDQAKNIQYF.

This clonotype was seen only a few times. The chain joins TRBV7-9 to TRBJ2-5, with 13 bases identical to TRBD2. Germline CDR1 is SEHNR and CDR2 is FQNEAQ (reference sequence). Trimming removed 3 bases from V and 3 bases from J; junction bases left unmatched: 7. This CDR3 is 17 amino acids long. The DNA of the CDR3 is TGTGCCAGCAGCTTCGGGACTAGCGGGACGCACAAAGAGACCCAGTACTTC. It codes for CASSFGTSGTHKETQYF.